This T cell receptor (beta chain) was sequenced for a study of blood T cell repertoires in COVID-19. Generated by immunoSEQ multiplex PCR, the TCRdb table keeps only in-frame clones and is missing some. This sample has tens of thousands of clones, with around 86% found just once. Trimming removed 3 bases at V and 6 bases at J, with 6 bases between. Per the germline V gene, CDR1 is MDHEN and CDR2 is SYDVKM. The CDR3 length is 12 residues. The sample consisted of peripheral blood. The clonotype comes from a man in his 70s with active or convalescent COVID-19. V gene TRBV28 combines with J gene TRBJ1-5; D is ambiguous. Here the CDR3 reads CASSFSGQPQHF. The CDR3 DNA reads as TGTGCCAGCAGTTTTTCCGGTCAGCCCCAGCATTTT.